The TCR beta chain described here comes from a study of blood T cell repertoires in COVID-19. This CDR3 has 13 residues. V was trimmed by 10 bases and J by 4 bases, leaving 16 bases between them. Original methodology: Reference gene primer amplification in the assay estimated nucleated cell counts. The data were produced by immunoSEQ multiplex PCR, yet TCRdb's version contains in-frame clones alone and is incomplete. From that table come the V and J calls and clone size; the DNA was used to work out D and trimming. This sample has around 200,000 clones; about four fifths occur once, and the top ten carry 2.5%.

The sequencing input was peripheral blood. The rearrangement joins TRBV12-3 or TRBV12-4 to TRBJ1-2, with D tentatively TRBD1 (5 bases). The receptor was derived from a woman in her thirties or forties with active or convalescent COVID-19. DNA for the CDR3: TGTGCCACCGTCCCTTGGGGCGGCTATGGCTACACCTTC. This translates into CATVPWGGYGYTF.